The 14 T cell receptor beta chains listed next were all sequenced from one sample in a study of a mutant IDH1 vaccine in newly diagnosed glioma. Described time point: week 11, during vaccination. It was 300 ug of mutant IDH1 20-mer peptide that made up each vaccine dose, given with topical imiquimod. Which antigens these TCRs recognize remains unknown. Sequencing was performed with immunoSEQ multiplex PCR; in TCRdb, only in-frame clones are kept and a portion is missing. The sample yields some 40,000 clones, about four fifths seen once. The source was peripheral blood mononuclear cells (PBMCs), collected from a glioma patient whose treatment included an IDH1 peptide vaccine. Every receptor here comes from a woman aged 25 to 39 with glioma. Some clones in this sample may be carry-over from other donors' samples.

This chain links TRBV19 with TRBJ2-1; D not certain. CDR3 size: 13 residues. Germline values: CDR1 LNHDA, CDR2 SQIVND (reference sequence). The ends were cut back, 5 bases at V and 0 bases at J, with 5 bases in the middle. CDR3 sequence (DNA): TGTGCCAGTAGTCTGAGCTCCTACAATGAGCAGTTCTTC. It codes for CASSLSSYNEQFF.

The chain couples TRBV29-1 to TRBJ2-3, with a tentative D call TRBD1 (5 bases). V gave up 4 bases and J gave up 3 bases, with 11 bases separating them. Germline values: CDR1 SQVTM, CDR2 ANQGSEA. The CDR3 covers 13 residues. The CDR3 region is CSVAGKGTDTQYF. The CDR3 DNA follows: TGCAGCGTTGCAGGGAAGGGAACAGATACGCAGTATTTT.

This clone was recorded once. The rearrangement uses TRBV2 and TRBJ2-3, with TRBD1 matching over 9 bases. The V gene's germline CDR1 is SNHLY and CDR2 FYNNEI. This CDR3 has 16 residues. V shed 9 bases, J shed 6 bases, and the junction held 16 bases outside the gene matches. The CDR3, as DNA: TGTGCCAGTGGCAGAGGACGGACAGGGGAGGCGGATACGCAGTATTTT. The encoded protein is CASGRGRTGEADTQYF.

The rearrangement uses TRBV6-6 and TRBJ2-1, with 9 positions matching TRBD2. CDR3 length equals 16 residues. The ends lost 6 bases at V and 4 bases at J; junction bases unmatched: 10. Germline V gene sequence: CDR1 MNHNY, CDR2 SVGAGI (reference sequence). Here the CDR3 DNA reads TGTGCCAGCAGAGGCCTGGGACTAGCCTCTTACAATGAGCAGTTCTTC. Translation: CASRGLGLASYNEQFF.

The chain is built from TRBV19 and TRBJ1-2; D gene uncertain. The CDR3 sequence is 14 residues long. V gave up 3 bases and J gave up 4 bases, with 12 bases separating them. Germline V gives CDR1 LNHDA, CDR2 SQIVND (reference sequence). In DNA form, the CDR3 reads TGTGCCAGTAGTATCGCCGGGTCCTCCTATGGCTACACCTTC. This codes for CASSIAGSSYGYTF.

The chain has TRBV7-6 and TRBJ1-2; 8 bases are a match to TRBD1. The V and J ends lost 4 bases and 6 bases, in that order; junction bases with no gene match: 13. CDR3 size: 16 residues. Germline V gene sequence: CDR1 SGHVS, CDR2 FNYEAQ. CDR3 bases: TGTGCCAGCAGCTCGTTCCTGACAGGGGAGCCTCATGGCTACACCTTC. It yields the protein CASSSFLTGEPHGYTF. The complete variable domain, with remaining parts taken from reference TRBV7-6 and TRBJ1-2, reads GAGVSQSPRYKVTKRGQDVALRCDPISGHVSLYWYRQALGQGPEFLTYFNYEAQQDKSGLPNDRFSAERPEGSISTLTIQRTEQRDSAMYRCASSSFLTGEPHGYTFGSGTRLTVV.

This clone was seen once. V usage is TRBV5-1 and J usage is TRBJ1-2; D unclear. The CDR3 has 12 residues. Germline V CDR1 and CDR2: SGHRS, YFSETQ. V was shortened by 1 base and J by 8 bases, with 9 bases between the two germline ends. CDR3 in DNA: TGCGCCAGCAGCTTGCGGGGTGAGGGCTACACCTTC. It specifies CASSLRGEGYTF. Full variable domain (rest looked up from reference TRBV5-1 and TRBJ1-2): KAGVTQTPRYLIKTRGQQVTLSCSPISGHRSVSWYQQTPGQGLQFLFEYFSETQRNKGNFPGRFSGRQFSNSRSEMNVSTLELGDSALYLCASSLRGEGYTFGSGTRLTVV.

V gene TRBV18 combines with J gene TRBJ1-3, with D uncertain. Germline CDR1 reads KGHSH; CDR2 reads LQKENI. V was pared by 3 bases and J by 0 bases, with 18 bases between. This CDR3 is built from 18 residues. CDR3 sequence (DNA): TGTGCCAGCTCACCGGACTCCTTATTCGGGATCTCTGGAAACACCATATATTTT. This gives the protein CASSPDSLFGISGNTIYF.

V is TRBV6-4 and J is TRBJ2-7; the D call may be TRBD1 or TRBD2 (5 bases each). V dropped 0 bases and J dropped 3 bases, with 27 bases sitting between them. CDR3 length: 20 amino acids. Germline loops: CDR1 MRHNA, CDR2 SNTAGT. The CDR3, as DNA: TGTGCCAGCAGTGACTCGAGAGAACCTCGAGGGACCACGACTTTCTACGAGCAGTACTTC. It specifies CASSDSREPRGTTTFYEQYF.

This clone was detected a few times. The gene calls are TRBV5-6 and TRBJ1-1; D gene unclear. Germline assignment: CDR1 SGHDT and CDR2 YYEEEE. The CDR3 loop spans 14 amino acids. The V end was cut by 3 bases, the J end by 1 base, with 10 bases between. CDR3 nucleotides: TGTGCCAGCAGCTACCCGGATGAGAACACTGAAGCTTTCTTT. Translating gives CASSYPDENTEAFF.

The chain recombines TRBV5-4 with TRBJ2-7, with D possibly being TRBD2 (6 bases). The V gene lost 0 bases and the J gene lost 7 bases, with 11 bases spanning the gap. Germline CDR1 reads SGHNT; CDR2 reads YYREEE (reference sequence). The CDR3 covers 13 residues. CDR3 loop: CASSLDGGREQYF. CDR3 nucleotides: TGTGCCAGCAGCTTGGACGGGGGACGGGAGCAGTACTTC.

This clone was seen only once. The rearrangement links TRBV18 to TRBJ2-7; no clear D. The germline V gene has CDR1 KGHSH and CDR2 LQKENI. The CDR3 contains 14 residues. V was trimmed by 2 bases and J by 2 bases, leaving 10 bases between them. The chain's CDR3 is CASSPGVATYEQYF. CDR3 DNA sequence: TGTGCCAGCTCACCAGGAGTAGCAACCTACGAGCAGTACTTC.

The chain links TRBV4-1 to TRBJ1-2, with D possibly TRBD1 on 5 matching bases. The V end lost 3 bases, the J end lost 0 bases, and 11 bases lay between the germline ends. Germline loops: CDR1 MGHRA, CDR2 YSYEKL. The CDR3 length is 15 residues. The CDR3 loop is CASSQGDGSNYGYTF. The DNA of the CDR3 is TGCGCCAGCAGCCAGGGGGACGGATCTAACTATGGCTACACCTTC.

The J gene is TRBJ1-2, the V gene TRBV7-8, with TRBD1 matching over 9 bases. Germline V gives CDR1 SGHVS, CDR2 FQNEAQ. Trimming cost V 0 bases and J 4 bases; bases outside gene matches: 9. The CDR3 extends over 17 amino acids. Here the CDR3 reads CASSLARDREVSYGYTF. The CDR3 nucleotides are TGTGCCAGCAGCTTAGCGCGGGACAGGGAGGTCAGCTATGGCTACACCTTC.